This record covers a single T cell receptor beta chain. Under the authors' procedure: The authors estimated nucleated cell counts from reference gene primer amplification. The method was immunoSEQ multiplex PCR; TCRdb's version includes in-frame clones alone and lacks a portion of them. V and J calls and clone size are given by that table; D and trimming were obtained from the DNA. The data hold about 50,000 clones, with around 80% observed a single time. This sample was included in a study of blood T cell repertoires in COVID-19. At the level of the study: Acute and convalescent COVID-19 samples came from the United States, Italy and Spain. PBMCs, B-cell-depleted T cells, or T cells provided the cDNA or gDNA that made up the material.

The CDR3 length is 15 residues. The germline V gene encodes CDR1 SEHNR and CDR2 FQNEAQ (reference sequence). Unmatched junction bases numbered 6, after V lost 1 base and J lost 7 bases. This sequence was found in a man in his sixties with acute or convalescent COVID-19. The rearrangement joins TRBV7-9 to TRBJ1-3; 8 bases are shared with TRBD1. Sequenced material: peripheral blood. The CDR3 DNA is TGTGCCAGCAGCTTAGTCCAGGGGGCGAGGAACACCATATATTTT. The encoded protein is CASSLVQGARNTIYF.